This record looks at one TCR beta chain sequence and its context. The data were taken from a study of blood T cell repertoires in COVID-19. Study information: From T cells, B-cell-depleted T cells, or PBMCs came the material, which was cDNA or gDNA.

Original data processing: It was from reference gene primer amplification that nucleated cell counts were estimated. Repertoires were generated with immunoSEQ multiplex PCR, while TCRdb's copy carries only in-frame clones and drops some. Clone size and V and J calls were adopted from that table, with D and trimming inferred from the DNA. The profile shows around 250,000 clones, 80% to 85% of them singletons. In assigning cohorts, the study relied on participant-reported clinical history. Cohort 3 donors counted as recovered after two negative PCRs, clearance, or resolved symptoms. The receptor comes from a man aged 50 to 60 who had recovered from COVID-19. Specimen: PBMCs or T cells enriched from blood (not recorded which).

CDR3 protein: CASSGSGTLGEQYF. The CDR3 nucleotides read TGCGCCAGCAGTGGTTCCGGGACATTGGGGGAGCAGTACTTC. The chain couples TRBV10-1 to TRBJ2-7, with D perhaps TRBD1 (6 bases). Deletions cut 4 bases from V and 7 bases from J, with 17 bases between. The CDR3 covers 14 residues. Germline values: CDR1 WNHNN, CDR2 SYGVQD (reference sequence).